This TCR beta chain was documented in a study of blood T cell repertoires in COVID-19. Study background: Collection of acute and convalescent COVID-19 samples took place in the United States, Italy and Spain.

Germline CDR1 MNHEY, CDR2 SMNVEV (reference sequence). There are 16 residues in the CDR3. J lost 1 base, V lost 5 bases, and 8 bases had no gene match. Patients at the Seattle site were enrolled during active infection and followed longitudinally. How the authors handled the data: From reference gene primer amplification, estimates of nucleated cell counts were derived. The data were produced by immunoSEQ multiplex PCR, yet TCRdb's version contains in-frame clones alone and is incomplete. V and J calls plus clone size are reproduced from that table; the DNA served to infer D and trimming. The top ten clones hold 1.5% to 2% of a sample with hundreds of thousands of clones, roughly 86% of them seen once.

This TCR was sampled from a woman in her twenties or thirties with COVID-19, enrolled during active disease. The V call is TRBV27, the J call TRBJ1-1; 9 positions match TRBD1. Sequencing was done on a sample of peripheral blood. The chain's CDR3 is CASSPRTGAPNTEAFF. The CDR3 coding sequence is TGTGCCAGCAGTCCAAGGACAGGGGCACCGAACACTGAAGCTTTCTTT.